This T cell receptor beta chain was recovered during a study of T cell repertoires in cytomegalovirus infection. Study context: Based on public TCR beta signatures, there were indications of CMV infection and of a matching HLA type. Broader study findings: Individuals carrying CMV plus the relevant HLA were identified by cumulative frequency of public TCR beta families. Clonotypes of TCR beta that were HLA-C-restricted and CMV-specific dominated the ex vivo response.

TCRdb used MiXCR to reprocess the reads, holding one entry per CDR3 protein. The sample gives roughly 280,000 distinct CDR3 sequences, approximately 8.3% of which show up once; approximately 16% is in the top ten. As to this clonotype: The target antigen is unknown.

Input material: PBMCs. This clonotype was obtained from a human donor in good health (CMV status not recorded). Some clones in this sample may be carry-over from other donors' samples.

CDR3 amino acids: CASTEPGQGLPEAFF. The CDR3 DNA sequence: TGTGCCAGCACCGAACCGGGACAGGGGCTCCCTGAAGCTTTCTTT. This chain uses TRBV6-6 with TRBJ1-1; 10 bases agree with TRBD1. CDR3 size: 15 residues. Germline V gene lookup returns CDR1 MNHNY and CDR2 SVGAGI (reference sequence). V shed 7 bases and J 6 bases; nucleotides not matched to a gene: 11.